The 32 T cell receptor beta chains given below trace back to one sample, sequenced in a study of CD8 T cells in ankylosing spondylitis. Study-level findings and limits: A motif of eight or nine highly homologous TCR beta variants was seen as apparently characteristic of ankylosing spondylitis blood.

TCRdb itself ran the 5' RACE reads through MiXCR, one entry per CDR3 protein. Here the sample spans approximately 440,000 distinct CDR3 sequences, approximately 17% being singletons. What these receptors recognize is not known. The sequenced material came from blood, either unsorted or a sorted T cell fraction (not recorded which). These receptors came from a male donor with ankylosing spondylitis.

This chain joins TRBV27 and TRBJ2-2; TRBD2 aligns across 7 bases. Germline CDR1 and CDR2: MNHEY and SMNVEV (reference sequence). There are 16 residues in the CDR3. The junction had 6 bases not matched to a gene; V was cut back by 4 bases and J by 1 base. CDR3 coding DNA: TGTGCCAGCAGTTCCCTTCTAGCGGTGAACACCGGGGAGCTGTTTTTT. It codes for CASSSLLAVNTGELFF.

This chain links TRBV20-1 with TRBJ1-4; 7 positions agree with TRBD1. CDR1 DFQATT and CDR2 SNEGSKA come from the germline V gene (reference sequence). J was trimmed by 0 bases and V by 6 bases; bases with no gene match: 10. This CDR3 is 16 amino acids long. The CDR3 DNA reads TGCAGTGCCGGACAGGCGGTAAAAGCAACTAATGAAAAACTGTTTTTT. Its protein is CSAGQAVKATNEKLFF.

The genes are TRBV2 and TRBJ1-6; tentatively, D is TRBD1 (6 bases). Germline V gives CDR1 SNHLY, CDR2 FYNNEI. The germline V and J ends were trimmed by 6 bases and 10 bases, with 19 bases remaining between them. The CDR3 runs 15 residues. The CDR3 DNA follows: TGTGCCAGCAGGAACCCGACAGGTTTTAACTCACCCCTCCACTTT. It is translated as CASRNPTGFNSPLHF.

Ten or more counts support this clonotype. One base away lies a much larger clone, so this may be a sequencing read error. The CDR3 protein is CASSSHETQYF. Written as DNA, the CDR3 is TGTGCCAGCAGCTCCCACGAGACCCAGTACTTC. The chain employs TRBV7-2 and TRBJ2-5; D uncertain. Trimming removed 4 bases from V and 5 bases from J, with 5 bases in between. Germline V gene data show CDR1 as SGHTA and CDR2 as FQGNSA. The CDR3 totals 11 residues.

The chain is built from TRBV11-2 and TRBJ1-1; D may be TRBD1 (6 bases). Germline values: CDR1 SGHAT, CDR2 FQNNGV. V was shortened by 2 bases and J by 9 bases, with 16 bases between the two germline ends. The CDR3 spans 14 residues. CDR3 bases: TGTGCCAGCAGCTTACGTGGAGGGGGAGGCCAAGCTTTCTTT. Residues: CASSLRGGGGQAFF.

This clonotype has just a few counts. This rearrangement joins TRBV6-2 or TRBV6-3 to TRBJ1-2; 7 bases match TRBD1. The V gene's germline CDR1 is MNHEY and CDR2 SVGEGT. The ends lost 6 bases at V and 8 bases at J; junction bases unmatched: 9. The CDR3 covers 13 residues. This CDR3 is CASSRDSSSGYTF. As DNA, the CDR3 is TGTGCCAGCAGCCGGGACAGTTCGAGCGGCTACACCTTC.

This clonotype was observed a handful of times. The DNA for the CDR3 is TGTGCCAGCAGCCCTCCCGGACAGTTTCTAGCCAAAAACATTCAGTACTTC. Protein: CASSPPGQFLAKNIQYF. The chain is built from TRBV7-9 and TRBJ2-4; TRBD1 is a possible D gene (6 bases). Germline assignment: CDR1 SEHNR and CDR2 FQNEAQ (reference sequence). V was clipped by 5 bases and J by 0 bases, with 17 bases between them. The CDR3 sequence is 17 residues long.

This rearrangement joins TRBV6-2 or TRBV6-3 to TRBJ2-5; 11 bases align to TRBD2. CDR1 is MNHEY and CDR2 is SVGEGT in the germline V gene. The CDR3 totals 17 residues. V was clipped by 6 bases and J by 0 bases; unmatched bases: 9. This CDR3 reads CASSKGLAAWYQETQYF. CDR3 sequence (DNA): TGTGCCAGCAGCAAGGGACTAGCGGCTTGGTACCAAGAGACCCAGTACTTC.

This chain connects TRBV6-2 or TRBV6-3 to TRBJ1-5, with D hard to call. This CDR3 is built from 14 residues. V was cut by 3 bases and J by 6 bases, with 12 bases left in between. Germline CDR1 is MNHEY and CDR2 is SVGEGT. The CDR3 sequence is CASSYVGVVQPQHF. The CDR3 region has the DNA TGTGCCAGCAGTTATGTTGGAGTTGTTCAGCCCCAGCATTTT.

The chain uses TRBV6-1 and TRBJ1-2; a weak D match, TRBD1 (5 bases). V was trimmed by 1 base and J by 1 base, leaving 10 bases between them. Germline CDR1 reads MNHNS; CDR2 reads SASEGT. The CDR3 spans 15 residues. CDR3 sequence (DNA): TGTGCCAGCAGTGAAGTGGGGCAGATTAACTATGGCTACACCTTC. It translates to CASSEVGQINYGYTF.

The CDR3 DNA is TGCGCCAGCAGCCAGGGACAGGATGGAAACACCATATATTTT. Its translation: CASSQGQDGNTIYF. The J gene is TRBJ1-3, the V gene TRBV5-1; 8 nucleotides agree with TRBD1. Germline assignment: CDR1 SGHRS and CDR2 YFSETQ. The CDR3 extends over 14 amino acids. Germline trimming cut 4 bases from V and 3 bases from J; bases unmatched to any gene: 3. Variable domain in full (rest from reference TRBV5-1 and TRBJ1-3): KAGVTQTPRYLIKTRGQQVTLSCSPISGHRSVSWYQQTPGQGLQFLFEYFSETQRNKGNFPGRFSGRQFSNSRSEMNVSTLELGDSALYLCASSQGQDGNTIYFGEGSWLTVV.

There are many counts of this clonotype. The chain uses TRBV5-1 and TRBJ2-1; D might be TRBD1 (6 bases). Looked up from germline, CDR1 is SGHRS and CDR2 is YFSETQ. The CDR3 contains 15 residues. The V end was cut by 4 bases, the J end by 2 bases, with 13 bases between. Here the CDR3 DNA reads TGCGCCAGCAGCAGGGATCAGGGGCCCTACAATGAGCAGTTCTTC. Translation: CASSRDQGPYNEQFF.

The rearrangement uses TRBV5-1 and TRBJ1-6, with D possibly TRBD1 on 6 matching bases. The CDR3 is 16 amino acids. V was clipped by 3 bases and J by 6 bases, with 16 bases between them. Germline V gives CDR1 SGHRS, CDR2 YFSETQ. The DNA for the CDR3 is TGCGCCAGCAGCTCCGGACAGAATACACTTAATTCACCCCTCCACTTT. Translated: CASSSGQNTLNSPLHF.

This clonotype has a count of ten or more. The J gene is TRBJ1-1, the V gene TRBV6-1; D not resolved. The germline gives CDR1 MNHNS, CDR2 SASEGT. This CDR3 region has 14 residues. Deletions cut 6 bases from V and 0 bases from J, with 11 bases between. The CDR3 DNA reads as TGTGCCAGCAGGAAGATGGCGGTGAACACTGAAGCTTTCTTT. Translated, it gives CASRKMAVNTEAFF.

The rearrangement links TRBV6-2 or TRBV6-3 to TRBJ1-5; D call uncertain. The CDR3 has 14 residues. Germline lookup yields CDR1 MNHEY and CDR2 SVGEGT. The ends were cut back, 8 bases at V and 2 bases at J, with 13 bases in the middle. CDR3 amino acids: CASVLRYGNQPQHF. The CDR3 DNA reads TGTGCCAGCGTTCTCCGGTATGGCAATCAGCCCCAGCATTTT.

V is TRBV3-1 and J is TRBJ2-7; no firm D call. This CDR3 comprises 11 residues. Between the trimmed V and J ends, which lost 4 bases and 6 bases, there was a span of 7 bases. The germline V gene encodes CDR1 LGHDT and CDR2 YNNKEL (reference sequence). CDR3 nucleotide sequence: TGTGCCAGCAGCCGTGGGCGCGAGCAGTACTTC. Protein: CASSRGREQYF.

This clonotype has ten or more counts. The chain links TRBV12-3 or TRBV12-4 to TRBJ2-1; 12 bases line up with TRBD2. The V gene end was trimmed by 6 bases and the J gene end by 12 bases; junction bases not matched to a gene: 6. This CDR3 comprises 13 residues. CDR3 amino acids: CASRPTSGGPQFF. In DNA form, the CDR3 reads TGTGCCAGCAGACCAACTAGCGGGGGGCCGCAGTTCTTC.

The chain has TRBV15 and TRBJ1-5; D is unclear. The germline V gene encodes CDR1 LNHNV and CDR2 YYDKDF (reference sequence). The V end lost 5 bases, the J end lost 4 bases, and 6 bases lay between the germline ends. CDR3 size: 12 residues. This chain's CDR3 is CATSYVNQPQHF. CDR3 coding DNA: TGTGCCACCAGCTATGTAAATCAGCCCCAGCATTTT.

V gene TRBV20-1 combines with J gene TRBJ2-5; TRBD1 might be the D (5 bases). The CDR3 consists of 13 residues. Trimming removed 3 bases at V and 5 bases at J, with 13 bases between. CDR1 and CDR2 (germline): DFQATT, SNEGSKA (reference sequence). CDR3 sequence: CSASAGKGETQYF. The CDR3 DNA is TGCAGTGCTAGCGCAGGGAAGGGTGAGACCCAGTACTTC.

The chain couples TRBV28 to TRBJ2-7, with 8 bases lining up with TRBD2. There are 15 residues in the CDR3. V was pared by 3 bases and J by 5 bases, with 9 bases of the junction left unmatched. Germline CDR1 MDHEN, CDR2 SYDVKM. The CDR3 is CASSLPGGGSDEQYF. The CDR3 nucleotides are TGTGCCAGCAGTTTGCCGGGGGGGGGATCAGACGAGCAGTACTTC. The variable domain in full, completed from reference TRBV28 and TRBJ2-7, reads DVKVTQSSRYLVKRTGEKVFLECVQDMDHENMFWYRQDPGLGLRLIYFSYDVKMKEKGDIPEGYSVSREKKERFSLILESASTNQTSMYLCASSLPGGGSDEQYFGPGTRLTVT.

This clonotype was seen a few times. The V and J genes are TRBV6-1 and TRBJ1-5; possible D gene TRBD1, 6 bases. Germline values: CDR1 MNHNS, CDR2 SASEGT. The CDR3 is 11 amino acids. The V end was cut by 7 bases, the J end by 9 bases, with 10 bases between. CDR3 in DNA: TGTGCCAGCAACGCACAGGGGCCCCAGCATTTT. Protein sequence: CASNAQGPQHF.

This clonotype turned up a few times. This sequence joins TRBV5-5 and TRBJ1-3, with D possibly TRBD1 on 5 matching bases. Between the trimmed V and J ends, which lost 5 bases and 0 bases, there was a span of 18 bases. The CDR3 sequence is 17 residues long. Germline CDR1 and CDR2: SGHKS and YYEKEE (reference sequence). Written as DNA, the CDR3 is TGTGCCAGCAGTTTAACCGGGACGGCGATCTCTGGAAACACCATATATTTT. Its protein is CASSLTGTAISGNTIYF.

This clonotype has a handful of counts. V and J are TRBV16 and TRBJ1-1, with D unresolved. Germline V gene data show CDR1 as KGHSY and CDR2 as FQNENV. The CDR3 runs 13 residues. V dropped 4 bases and J dropped 5 bases, with 11 bases sitting between them. As DNA, the CDR3 is TGTGCCAGCAGCCTAGGCACCGGTACTGAAGCTTTCTTT. This codes for CASSLGTGTEAFF.

This clonotype has a handful of counts. The rearrangement joins TRBV7-3 to TRBJ1-1; D remains ambiguous. The CDR3 is made up of 13 amino acids. Trimming pared 0 bases from V and 10 bases from J, leaving 12 bases between. Germline-derived CDR1 and CDR2 are SGHTA and FQGTGA. The DNA of the CDR3 is TGTGCCAGCAGCTTAACGGAAAGGGCAGGAGCTTTCTTT. Amino acids: CASSLTERAGAFF.

CDR3 loop: CASSYPGTTHTRQYF. CDR3 nucleotide sequence: TGTGCCAGCAGTTACCCCGGGACTACCCATACGAGGCAGTACTTC. The chain has TRBV28 and TRBJ2-7; 7 positions match TRBD2. Germline CDR1 MDHEN, CDR2 SYDVKM. The CDR3 contains 15 residues. V trimming: 4 bases; J trimming: 9 bases; junction bases outside the gene matches: 15.

V gene TRBV12-3 or TRBV12-4 combines with J gene TRBJ1-1; D is ambiguous. The V gene lost 1 base and the J gene lost 0 bases, with 9 bases spanning the gap. The CDR3 sequence is 15 residues long. In DNA, the CDR3 is TGTGCCAGCAGTTTAGAGGAAGTGGTGAACACTGAAGCTTTCTTT. Its translation: CASSLEEVVNTEAFF.

The V call is TRBV4-2, the J call TRBJ2-4; the D gene could be TRBD1 or TRBD2 (5 bases each). This CDR3 comprises 20 residues. V lost 2 bases to trimming and J lost 0 bases, with 23 bases between them. Germline loops: CDR1 LGHNA, CDR2 YNFKEQ. The DNA for the CDR3 is TGTGCCAGCAGCCAACTGAAACGTGAGGGCAGGGCTCTAGCCAAAAACATTCAGTACTTC. Its translation is CASSQLKREGRALAKNIQYF.

This clonotype came up many times. V and J are TRBV29-1 and TRBJ2-1, with TRBD2 matching over 10 bases. The trim removed 3 bases at V and 8 bases at J, leaving 7 bases unmatched. The CDR3 is 14 amino acids. Germline assignment: CDR1 SQVTM and CDR2 ANQGSEA. This chain's CDR3 is CSVDSTSGSDEQFF. CDR3 nucleotides: TGCAGCGTTGATTCGACTAGCGGGTCGGATGAGCAGTTCTTC.

CDR3 sequence: CSARDPGIGDTEAFF. For the CDR3, the DNA is TGCAGTGCTAGAGACCCGGGCATCGGGGACACTGAAGCTTTCTTT. This chain uses TRBV20-1 with TRBJ1-1; D unclear. Germline loops: CDR1 DFQATT, CDR2 SNEGSKA (reference sequence). Deletions cut 0 bases from V and 3 bases from J, with 14 bases between. CDR3 length equals 15 residues.

V is TRBV20-1 and J is TRBJ2-5; 10 positions agree with TRBD2. Germline V lookup: CDR1 DFQATT, CDR2 SNEGSKA (reference sequence). V was clipped by 4 bases and J by 1 base; unmatched bases: 6. CDR3 length equals 15 residues. The CDR3 loop reads CSANDGTSAQETQYF. In nucleotides, the CDR3 is TGCAGTGCTAACGACGGGACTAGCGCCCAAGAGACCCAGTACTTC.

The chain joins TRBV24-1 to TRBJ2-1; D is tentatively TRBD1 or TRBD2 (6 bases each). This CDR3 spans 12 amino acids. Germline-derived CDR1 and CDR2 are KGHDR and SFDVKD. V was shortened by 3 bases and J by 15 bases, with 14 bases between the two germline ends. The CDR3 here is CATSDAPQGLFF. The CDR3, as DNA: TGTGCCACCAGTGATGCCCCACAGGGACTGTTCTTC.

This clonotype was counted only a few times. The V gene is TRBV6-2 or TRBV6-3, the J gene TRBJ1-5; 10 nucleotides match TRBD1. The germline gives CDR1 MNHEY, CDR2 SVGEGT. There are 15 residues in the CDR3. V shed 6 bases and J 7 bases; nucleotides not matched to a gene: 9. As DNA, the CDR3 is TGTGCCAGCAGCCATACCGGGACAGGGGCCCAGCCCCAGCATTTT. As protein: CASSHTGTGAQPQHF.